Each of the 5 T cell receptor beta chains below was sequenced from the same sample in a study of beta chain features in type 1 diabetes. Reverse transcription of all isolated RNA meant that expressed TCRB transcripts were sequenced. Using immunoSEQ multiplex PCR, the repertoire was profiled, and TCRdb retains in-frame clones only, with some absent. The sample has under 400,000 clones; around 20% are singletons. The sample was naive CD4+ T cells from blood. These receptor sequences come from a woman in her late teens or twenties in good health.

This clone was detected a few times. This rearrangement joins TRBV7-9 to TRBJ2-5; 11 nucleotides line up with TRBD2. This CDR3 comprises 15 residues. V shed 3 bases and J 7 bases; nucleotides not matched to a gene: 7. CDR1 is SEHNR, CDR2 FQNEAQ, per germline (reference sequence). CDR3 loop: CASSLGTSGLGTQYF. CDR3 DNA: TGTGCCAGCAGCTTGGGGACTAGCGGTCTAGGGACCCAGTACTTC.

This clone was seen only a few times. The CDR3 DNA is TGCGCCAGCAGCTTGGAAAGCGGGGCTACCTCAGAGACCCAGTACTTC. The encoded protein is CASSLESGATSETQYF. The chain is built from TRBV5-1 and TRBJ2-5, with 7 bases lining up with TRBD2. The CDR3 is 16 amino acids. V dropped 0 bases and J dropped 4; count of bases not matched to a gene: 9. In germline, CDR1 is SGHRS, CDR2 YFSETQ.

The chain has TRBV7-9 and TRBJ2-7, with D tentatively TRBD1 (6 bases). CDR1 is SEHNR and CDR2 is FQNEAQ in the germline V gene (reference sequence). The CDR3 sequence is 13 residues long. Trimming shortened V by 1 base and J by 3 bases, and 7 bases separated the two germline ends. CDR3 protein: CASSLGQDYEQYF. The CDR3 DNA is TGTGCCAGCAGCTTAGGACAGGACTACGAGCAGTACTTC.

The J gene is TRBJ1-1, the V gene TRBV9, with 8 positions matching TRBD1. Germline V gene sequence: CDR1 SGDLS, CDR2 YYNGEE. Trimming at V came to 4 bases and at J to 3 bases, leaving 5 bases not matched to a gene. This CDR3 is 14 amino acids long. CDR3 residues: CASSHNRGDTEAFF. For the CDR3, the DNA is TGTGCCAGCAGCCACAACAGGGGGGACACTGAAGCTTTCTTT.

The rearrangement uses TRBV18 and TRBJ1-1, with TRBD1 as a possible D gene (5 bases). The CDR3 is 14 amino acids. The germline CDR1 and CDR2 sequences are KGHSH and LQKENI. The ends were cut back, 6 bases at V and 5 bases at J, with 16 bases in the middle. The CDR3: CASSFGPRGTEAFF. CDR3 bases: TGTGCCAGCTCCTTCGGGCCCCGGGGGACTGAAGCTTTCTTT.